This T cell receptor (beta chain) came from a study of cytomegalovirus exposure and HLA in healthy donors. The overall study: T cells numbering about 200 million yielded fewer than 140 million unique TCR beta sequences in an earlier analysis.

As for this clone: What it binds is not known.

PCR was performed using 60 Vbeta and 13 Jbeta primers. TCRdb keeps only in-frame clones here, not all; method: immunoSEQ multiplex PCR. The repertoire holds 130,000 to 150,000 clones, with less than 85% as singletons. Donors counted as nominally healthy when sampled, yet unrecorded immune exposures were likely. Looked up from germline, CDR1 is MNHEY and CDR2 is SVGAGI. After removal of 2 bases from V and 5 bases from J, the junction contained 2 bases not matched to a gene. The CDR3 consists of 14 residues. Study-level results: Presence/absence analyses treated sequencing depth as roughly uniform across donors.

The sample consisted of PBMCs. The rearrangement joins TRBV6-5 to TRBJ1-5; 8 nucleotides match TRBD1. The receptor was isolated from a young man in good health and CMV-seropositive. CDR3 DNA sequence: TGTGCCAGCAGTTACCGGGGACAGGATCAGCCCCAGCATTTT. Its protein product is CASSYRGQDQPQHF.